The 16 T cell receptor beta chains below all came from one sample that was sequenced in a study of cytomegalovirus exposure and HLA in healthy donors (TCRdb year 2017). The receptor library was made with the immunoSEQ multiplex PCR assay. The multiplex PCR relied on a mix of 60 forward primers for TCR Vbeta segments and 13 reverse primers for TCR Jbeta segments. This immuneACCESS table, as held by TCRdb, lists in-frame sequences with V and J called but not all clones. Of the missing ones, under half trace to an unresolved V gene in checked studies; the others have no known cause. The sample table lists 180,000 or so clones, 86% of them with a count of one. The ten top clones hold around 0.31% of the sample. Sequences were obtained from PBMCs. Receptor source: a woman in her thirties in good health and CMV-seronegative.

This chain links TRBV19 with TRBJ2-2; TRBD2 matches at 8 bases. Germline lookup yields CDR1 LNHDA and CDR2 SQIVND (reference sequence). J was trimmed by 3 bases and V by 6 bases; bases with no gene match: 6. The CDR3 loop spans 15 amino acids. CDR3 nucleotides: TGTGCCAGTAGATCCCCCGGGGGGGACACCGGGGAGCTGTTTTTT. Its protein is CASRSPGGDTGELFF. Full variable domain (remainder filled in from reference TRBV19 and TRBJ2-2): DGGITQSPKYLFRKEGQNVTLSCEQNLNHDAMYWYRQDPGQGLRLIYYSQIVNDFQKGDIAEGYSVSREKKESFPLTVTSAQKNPTAFYLCASRSPGGDTGELFFGEGSRLTVL.

This chain connects TRBV4-1 to TRBJ2-7, with D possibly matching TRBD2 (6 bases). CDR3 length: 15 amino acids. Germline CDR1 is MGHRA and CDR2 is YSYEKL. V was clipped by 3 bases and J by 3 bases, with 15 bases between them. CDR3 sequence reads: CASSHGGFSNYEQYF. CDR3 DNA sequence: TGCGCCAGCAGCCATGGGGGGTTTTCCAACTACGAGCAGTACTTC.

The chain has TRBV11-2 and TRBJ2-3; TRBD2 matches at 8 bases. The J segment lost 1 base and the V segment lost 5 bases, leaving 8 bases of the junction unmatched. The CDR3 has 16 amino acids. Germline V gene data show CDR1 as SGHAT and CDR2 as FQNNGV. The CDR3 nucleotides read TGTGCCAGCAGCATTGGGATGCGGGGGGGCACAGATACGCAGTATTTT. Its translation is CASSIGMRGGTDTQYF.

The rearrangement links TRBV23-1 to TRBJ1-1, with a tentative D call TRBD1 (6 bases). TRBV23-1 is an ORF for which the function is uncertain. V shed 4 bases and J shed 6 bases, with 21 bases lying between them. This CDR3 spans 16 amino acids. CDR3 sequence reads: CASSPHRVDLVAEAFF. Written as DNA, the CDR3 is TGCGCCAGCAGTCCCCACAGGGTAGATTTGGTTGCTGAAGCTTTCTTT.

The chain carries TRBV25-1 and TRBJ2-1, with D possibly TRBD1 on 6 matching bases. The CDR3 runs 15 residues. Germline V gene data show CDR1 as MGHDK and CDR2 as SYGVNS. The ends were cut back, 7 bases at V and 0 bases at J, with 13 bases in the middle. This CDR3 is CASTSRTASYNEQFF. The CDR3 DNA reads as TGTGCCAGCACCTCAAGGACAGCCTCCTACAATGAGCAGTTCTTC.

The gene calls are TRBV5-6 and TRBJ2-7, with TRBD2 matching 9 bases. Trimming took 4 bases from V and 2 from J; bases not matched to a gene: 4. The CDR3 spans 14 residues. Germline CDR1 and CDR2: SGHDT and YYEEEE. For the CDR3, the DNA is TGTGCCAGCAGCCTAGGACTAGCGCCCTACGAGCAGTACTTC. It codes for CASSLGLAPYEQYF.

The chain is built from TRBV18 and TRBJ2-3; TRBD1 agrees at 8 bases. J gave up 0 bases and V 2 bases, and 13 bases lay outside the gene matches. The CDR3 runs 19 residues. Germline V gives CDR1 KGHSH, CDR2 LQKENI. CDR3 coding DNA: TGTGCCAGCTCACCATTTGCCGCCGGGACAGGTTCTAGCACAGATACGCAGTATTTT. Protein product: CASSPFAAGTGSSTDTQYF.

The chain has TRBV27 and TRBJ1-2, with 7 bases that match TRBD1. The CDR3 runs to 12 residues. In germline, CDR1 is MNHEY, CDR2 SMNVEV (reference sequence). V lost 7 bases to trimming and J lost 3 bases; unmatched junction nucleotides: 2. The DNA for the CDR3 is TGTGCCAGCAAGGGGGCCTACTATGGCTACACCTTC. As protein: CASKGAYYGYTF.

The V gene is TRBV5-1, the J gene TRBJ1-3, with D possibly being TRBD1 (5 bases). CDR3 size: 16 residues. The germline V gene encodes CDR1 SGHRS and CDR2 YFSETQ. V lost 0 bases and J lost 0, with 10 bases in between. CDR3 residues: CASSLGAGISGNTIYF. The CDR3, as DNA: TGCGCCAGCAGCTTGGGCGCAGGGATCTCTGGAAACACCATATATTTT.

V is TRBV6-5 and J is TRBJ2-6; perhaps TRBD1 as D (5 bases). Trimming stripped 0 bases from V and 1 base from J, with 7 bases between. Germline V gives CDR1 MNHEY, CDR2 SVGAGI. The CDR3 length is 16 residues. This chain's CDR3 is CASSYSQGSGANVLTF. In DNA, the CDR3 is TGTGCCAGCAGTTACTCCCAGGGATCTGGGGCCAACGTCCTGACTTTC.

This chain connects TRBV5-1 to TRBJ2-3; TRBD2 matches at 8 bases. Germline loops: CDR1 SGHRS, CDR2 YFSETQ. The CDR3 length is 14 residues. V lost 7 bases, J lost 5 bases, and 9 bases stayed unmatched. The DNA of the CDR3 is TGCGCCAGCCGACGAGCGGGGGAGGTAGATACGCAGTATTTT. The encoded protein is CASRRAGEVDTQYF.

The V gene is TRBV2, the J gene TRBJ2-2, with 7 nucleotides matching TRBD2. The CDR3 covers 15 residues. V shed 6 bases, J shed 0 bases, and the junction held 4 bases outside the gene matches. Germline loops: CDR1 SNHLY, CDR2 FYNNEI. The CDR3 sequence is CASSLAGPNTGELFF. The CDR3 DNA sequence: TGTGCCAGCAGCTTAGCGGGCCCGAACACCGGGGAGCTGTTTTTT.

This rearrangement joins TRBV5-6 to TRBJ1-1; 7 bases are shared with TRBD1. CDR3 length: 15 amino acids. Germline V CDR1 and CDR2: SGHDT, YYEEEE. The J segment lost 5 bases and the V segment lost 3 bases, leaving 10 bases of the junction unmatched. The CDR3 coding sequence is TGTGCCAGCAGCTCCCGCGAGGGGGCTTGGACTGAAGCTTTCTTT. This sequence encodes CASSSREGAWTEAFF.

J is TRBJ1-2 and V is TRBV13; 8 nucleotides line up with TRBD1. Trimming at V came to 5 bases and at J to 8 bases, leaving 4 bases not matched to a gene. CDR1 and CDR2 from the germline V gene are PRHDT and FYEKMQ (reference sequence). The CDR3 is 12 amino acids. The DNA for the CDR3 is TGTGCCAGCAGCCCCAGGGACAGGGGCTACACCTTC. This codes for CASSPRDRGYTF.

This chain links TRBV5-8 with TRBJ2-5; maybe TRBD2 (6 bases). CDR1 is SGHTS, CDR2 YDEGEE, per germline. Trimming took off 4 bases at V and 1 base at J, with 14 bases between the two ends. There are 15 residues in the CDR3. CDR3 protein: CASSGGFWLQETQYF. Here the CDR3 DNA reads TGTGCCAGCAGCGGGGGGTTTTGGCTCCAAGAGACCCAGTACTTC. Drawing the rest from reference TRBV5-8 and TRBJ2-5, the complete variable domain is EAGVTQSPTHLIKTRGQQATLRCSPISGHTSVYWYQQALGLGLQFLLWYDEGEERNRGNFPPRFSGRQFPNYSSELNVNALELEDSALYLCASSGGFWLQETQYFGPGTRLLVL.

CDR3 DNA: TGTGCCAGCAGTTTTCCCCCGGCTGGTAGCCCAAAAGAGACCCAGTACTTC. The encoded protein is CASSFPPAGSPKETQYF. The rearrangement links TRBV27 to TRBJ2-5; no clear D gene. With 3 bases removed from V and 3 bases from J, the gap between germline ends came to 20 bases. The germline gives CDR1 MNHEY, CDR2 SMNVEV (reference sequence). The CDR3 contains 17 residues.